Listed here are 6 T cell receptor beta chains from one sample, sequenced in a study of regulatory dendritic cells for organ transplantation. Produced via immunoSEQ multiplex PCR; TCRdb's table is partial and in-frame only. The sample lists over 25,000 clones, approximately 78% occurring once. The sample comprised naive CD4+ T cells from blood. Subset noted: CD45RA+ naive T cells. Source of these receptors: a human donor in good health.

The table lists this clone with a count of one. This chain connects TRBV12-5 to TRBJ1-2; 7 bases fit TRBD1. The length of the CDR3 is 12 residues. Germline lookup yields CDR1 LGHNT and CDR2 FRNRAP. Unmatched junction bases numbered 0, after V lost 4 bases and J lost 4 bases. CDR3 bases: TGTGCTAGTGGTTGGGACAGCTATGGCTACACCTTC. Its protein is CASGWDSYGYTF.

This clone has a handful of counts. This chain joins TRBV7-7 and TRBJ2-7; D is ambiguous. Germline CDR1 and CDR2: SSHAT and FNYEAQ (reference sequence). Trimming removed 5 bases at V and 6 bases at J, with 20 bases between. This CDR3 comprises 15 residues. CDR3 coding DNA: TGTGCCAGCAGCCTAGGCCATGTGGGCCTAAGCGAGCAGTACTTC. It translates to CASSLGHVGLSEQYF.

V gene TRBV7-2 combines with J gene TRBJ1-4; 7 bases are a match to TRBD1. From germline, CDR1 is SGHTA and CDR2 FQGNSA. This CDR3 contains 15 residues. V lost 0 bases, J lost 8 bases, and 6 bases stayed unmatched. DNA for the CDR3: TGTGCCAGCAGCTTAGCGAGGACAGGACACGAAAAACTGTTTTTT. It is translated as CASSLARTGHEKLFF.

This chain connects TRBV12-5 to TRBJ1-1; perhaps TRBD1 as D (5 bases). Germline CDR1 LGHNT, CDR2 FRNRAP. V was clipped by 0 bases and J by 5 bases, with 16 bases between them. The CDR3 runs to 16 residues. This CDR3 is CASGLVLSAEGTEAFF. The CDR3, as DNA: TGTGCTAGTGGTTTGGTACTGTCGGCGGAGGGGACTGAAGCTTTCTTT.

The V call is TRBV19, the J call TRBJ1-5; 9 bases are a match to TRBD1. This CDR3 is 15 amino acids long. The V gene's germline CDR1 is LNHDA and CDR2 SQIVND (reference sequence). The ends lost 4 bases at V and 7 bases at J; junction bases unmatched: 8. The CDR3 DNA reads TGTGCCAGTAGTAGCCGGGACAGGGATGGGCAGCCCCAGCATTTT. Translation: CASSSRDRDGQPQHF.

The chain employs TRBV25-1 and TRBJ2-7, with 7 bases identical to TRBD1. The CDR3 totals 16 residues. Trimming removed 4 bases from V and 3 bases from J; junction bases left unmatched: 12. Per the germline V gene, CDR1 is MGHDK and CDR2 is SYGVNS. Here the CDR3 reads CASSGQGWGKIYEQYF. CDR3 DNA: TGTGCCAGCAGTGGACAGGGTTGGGGAAAAATCTACGAGCAGTACTTC.